This T cell receptor (beta chain) was profiled in a study of beta chain features in type 1 diabetes. Study context: Across all samples, 100 million to 130 million sorted cells were examined.

What was sequenced were expressed TCRB transcripts, since all of the isolated RNA had been reverse transcribed. There were about 3.6 million reads on average in the naive, central memory and regulatory T cell samples. Measured with immunoSEQ multiplex PCR; TCRdb has only the in-frame clones, and not every one. This sample has 680,000 or so clones, with 13% found just once. The germline V and J ends were trimmed by 4 bases and 4 bases, with 10 bases remaining between them. Germline V gene sequence: CDR1 MGHRA, CDR2 YSYEKL. The CDR3 has 14 residues. This clone has a handful of counts. Its cognate antigen is unknown. Study-wide results and limits: Short templates might get an advantage during PCR, and this would be equal in patients and controls. In all four CD4+ subsets, TCRB CDR3 length was significantly, moderately reduced in type 1 diabetes. Diminished insertions and augmented deletions at VDJ junctions characterized type 1 diabetes patients.

This TCR came from a man younger than 30 with type 1 diabetes. Sequencing was performed on naive CD4+ T cells from blood. The genes are TRBV4-1 and TRBJ2-2; TRBD2 might be the D (5 bases). CDR3 bases: TGCGCCAGCAGCCCCCTCGGGGTCACCGGGGAGCTGTTTTTT. Encoded protein: CASSPLGVTGELFF.